This T cell receptor beta chain was observed in a study of CD8 T cells in Susac syndrome (dated by TCRdb to between 2018 and 2020). For the study in its entirety: Repertoire sequencing was used to test whether CD8+ T cell activation and differentiation in Susac syndrome was antigen driven. What the study reported, not specific to this receptor: The study acknowledged that relatively few individuals were included in the TCR sequencing and HLA analysis.

RNA was extracted using the RNeasy kit, and roughly 0.5 to 1 microgram was reverse transcribed with random hexamers. The immunoSEQ multiplex PCR assay, covering 54 Vbeta and 13 Jbeta segments, was used to amplify TCR beta CDR3 regions. PCR amplification bias was corrected by using a synthetic template baseline for primer optimization and computational correction. Per the original workflow: Reads were annotated to V, D and J genes according to IMGT and were analyzed with immunoSEQ Analyzer, with only productive sequences retained. Clonality was computed as one minus Shannon entropy normalized by log2 of the number of productive unique sequences. Public and private clones were assessed among the 100 most prevalent clones of each patient and control. A clone was defined as Susac-specific if it was absent from the healthy and MS cohorts, from approximately 980 published viral clones and from other ImmuneACCESS disease sequences. In TCRdb, the public reads were trimmed at Q25 with fastp and aligned with MiXCR, with productive beta chains retained. A single entry per CDR3 protein holds the most common genes and DNA from its merged rows. TCRdb assigned the V and J calls; the authors' analysis was not used. For this sample the table gives approximately 190,000 distinct CDR3 sequences, of which around 93% were detected only once. The biggest ten clones account for approximately 0.098% of the sample.

Peripheral blood CD8+ and CD4+ T cells from healthy donors, Susac syndrome patients and multiple sclerosis patients were profiled using high-throughput TCR beta sequencing. The healthy donors served as controls matched for age and sex. Bulk CD8+ and CD4+ T cells were purified by magnetic negative isolation, while CD8+ TEMRA cells were enriched using FACS. Blood was drawn into EDTA tubes, processed within 24 hours, and PBMCs were isolated by density gradient centrifugation. PBMCs intended for TCR sequencing were cryopreserved in liquid nitrogen and thawed later in a water bath at 37 degrees C. A purity of at least 90% was achieved for sorted or isolated CD4+, CD8+ and CD8+ TEMRA cells. Trimming accounts for 6 bases at V and 0 bases at J, while the number of junction bases matched to no gene is 14. The CDR3 goes from the cysteine to the phenylalanine over 18 residues. CDR3 DNA only is kept here, 54 bases in frame from base 1. The germline V gene (reference sequence) sets CDR1 to DFQATT and CDR2 to SNEGSKA.

Concerning this clonotype: The specificity of this receptor is unknown. No much larger clone is present one base from it, and per-base qualities are unavailable.

Sequences were obtained from CD4+ T cells from PBMCs. This clonotype originated in a human donor in good health. The chain couples TRBV20-1 to TRBJ1-6; 7 central bases correspond to TRBD1. The DNA reads as follows: TGCAGTGCCTTTACAGGGGCCGCGGGGAGCTCCTATAATTCACCCCTCCACTTT. Its translation is CSAFTGAAGSSYNSPLHF.